Following are 14 T cell receptor beta chains from one sample sequenced in a study of shared clonotypes between healthy human individuals. CD45RO-negative, CCR7-selected cells formed the naive CD8 fraction, which excluded terminally differentiated effector memory CD45RA+ cells. TCRdb's copy holds only in-frame clones and misses some; the assay was immunoSEQ multiplex PCR. The sample shows almost 700,000 clones, roughly nine tenths of them seen only once. The sample consisted of naive CD8+ T cells sorted from blood. These receptors were collected from a man in his thirties or forties in good health.

This chain connects TRBV27 to TRBJ2-3, with 9 bases identical to TRBD2. CDR3 length equals 17 residues. The junction had 14 bases not matched to a gene; V was cut back by 5 bases and J by 5 bases. Per germline, CDR1 MNHEY and CDR2 SMNVEV (reference sequence). The CDR3 is CASSPLTAGGPVDTQYF. DNA of the CDR3: TGTGCCAGCAGTCCCCTCACAGCGGGAGGACCGGTAGATACGCAGTATTTT.

The chain carries TRBV4-1 and TRBJ2-7; D is unclear. Germline lookup yields CDR1 MGHRA and CDR2 YSYEKL. Deletions cut 1 base from V and 3 bases from J, with 7 bases between. The CDR3 is 13 amino acids. The CDR3, as DNA: TGCGCCAGCAGCCAAGTTCGGAACTACGAGCAGTACTTC. This translates into CASSQVRNYEQYF.

J is TRBJ2-5 and V is TRBV11-3, with TRBD2 as a possible D gene (6 bases). The ends were cut back, 5 bases at V and 5 bases at J, with 12 bases in the middle. Germline V gene sequence: CDR1 SGHNT, CDR2 YENEEA. The CDR3 spans 13 residues. The CDR3 is CASSPRGSETQYF. The DNA of the CDR3 is TGTGCCAGCAGCCCCCGGGGGTCGGAGACCCAGTACTTC.

The chain recombines TRBV11-2 with TRBJ1-1; D not certain. This CDR3 has 13 amino acids. V was clipped by 2 bases and J by 3 bases, with 7 bases between them. The germline V gene has CDR1 SGHAT and CDR2 FQNNGV. The CDR3: CASSLLTDTEAFF. The CDR3 DNA reads as TGTGCCAGCAGCTTATTAACAGACACTGAAGCTTTCTTT.

The chain employs TRBV29-1 and TRBJ1-1; TRBD1 might be the D (5 bases). V was clipped by 3 bases and J by 0 bases, with 11 bases between them. The CDR3 is 14 residues long. The germline gives CDR1 SQVTM, CDR2 ANQGSEA. In DNA, the CDR3 is TGCAGCGTTGAGATGAGGGGCCTGAACACTGAAGCTTTCTTT. Its translation is CSVEMRGLNTEAFF.

V and J are TRBV7-2 and TRBJ2-7; 10 bases line up with TRBD2. The CDR3 sequence is 14 residues long. Germline CDR1 and CDR2: SGHTA and FQGNSA. V trimming: 5 bases; J trimming: 3 bases; junction bases outside the gene matches: 4. For the CDR3, the DNA is TGTGCCAGCAGCCCAGCGGGAGGGCACTACGAGCAGTACTTC. Protein product: CASSPAGGHYEQYF.

The chain uses TRBV11-2 and TRBJ2-2; D might be TRBD2 (5 bases). Between the trimmed V and J ends, which lost 6 bases and 6 bases, there was a span of 5 bases. The CDR3 sequence is 11 residues long. Per germline, CDR1 SGHAT and CDR2 FQNNGV. The CDR3 loop reads CASRGAGELFF. The CDR3 DNA follows: TGTGCCAGCAGGGGAGCCGGGGAGCTGTTTTTT. The variable domain in full, completed from reference TRBV11-2 and TRBJ2-2, reads EAGVAQSPRYKIIEKRQSVAFWCNPISGHATLYWYQQILGQGPKLLIQFQNNGVVDDSQLPKDRFSAERLKGVDSTLKIQPAKLEDSAVYLCASRGAGELFFGEGSRLTVL.

The V and J genes are TRBV6-5 and TRBJ2-7; D not certain. Germline loops: CDR1 MNHEY, CDR2 SVGAGI. V was pared by 2 bases and J by 6 bases, with 2 bases between. CDR3 length: 10 amino acids. DNA for the CDR3: TGTGCCAGCAGTTACAGCGAGCAGTACTTC. Translation gives CASSYSEQYF.

The CDR3 spells CASSSGTAHYGYTF. The DNA of the CDR3 is TGTGCCAGCAGCTCCGGGACAGCACACTATGGCTACACCTTC. The rearrangement joins TRBV27 to TRBJ1-2; TRBD1 matches 7 bases. This CDR3 spans 14 amino acids. CDR1 and CDR2 from the germline V gene are MNHEY and SMNVEV (reference sequence). After removal of 6 bases from V and 3 bases from J, the junction contained 7 bases not matched to a gene.

J is TRBJ2-1 and V is TRBV2; 12 bases are a match to TRBD2. With 9 bases clipped from V and 8 bases from J, the junction kept 14 bases outside the gene matches. The CDR3 is made up of 16 amino acids. In germline, CDR1 is SNHLY, CDR2 FYNNEI. CDR3 nucleotide sequence: TGTGCCAGTCCGACTAGCGGGAGTACAATATCCGATGAGCAGTTCTTC. It is translated as CASPTSGSTISDEQFF.

This clone was seen once. The rearrangement joins TRBV18 to TRBJ2-1, with 9 bases aligning to TRBD1. The J segment lost 7 bases and the V segment lost 6 bases, leaving 7 bases of the junction unmatched. The CDR3 runs 14 residues. The V gene's germline CDR1 is KGHSH and CDR2 LQKENI. CDR3 coding DNA: TGTGCCAGCTCCTTAGCCGGGACAGGGAATGAGCAGTTCTTC. Residues: CASSLAGTGNEQFF.

The genes are TRBV27 and TRBJ2-1, with 8 bases fitting TRBD2. From germline, CDR1 is MNHEY and CDR2 SMNVEV (reference sequence). There are 15 residues in the CDR3. The ends lost 3 bases at V and 7 bases at J; junction bases unmatched: 8. In DNA, the CDR3 is TGTGCCAGCAGTTTCGGAGCGGGAGTATTTAATGAGCAGTTCTTC. Its translation is CASSFGAGVFNEQFF.

With respect to this clone: Other nucleotide sequences in the sample specify the same CDR3. V is TRBV2 and J is TRBJ2-7, with no clear D. CDR3 size: 11 residues. Trimming took 1 base from V and 5 from J, leaving 3 bases between them. Germline V gene lookup returns CDR1 SNHLY and CDR2 FYNNEI. CDR3 loop: CASSEGNEQYF. The CDR3, as DNA: TGTGCCAGCAGTGAAGGGAACGAGCAGTACTTC. The full variable domain, completed using reference TRBV2 and TRBJ2-7, is EPEVTQTPSHQVTQMGQEVILRCVPISNHLYFYWYRQILGQKVEFLVSFYNNEISEKSEIFDDQFSVERPDGSNFTLKIRSTKLEDSAMYFCASSEGNEQYFGPGTRLTVT.

This clone was counted once. The V and J genes are TRBV7-9 and TRBJ1-1; no clear D. V lost 0 bases to trimming and J lost 7 bases, with 9 bases between them. The CDR3 runs to 13 residues. Germline CDR1 and CDR2: SEHNR and FQNEAQ (reference sequence). This chain's CDR3 is CASSLALGNEAFF. The DNA for the CDR3 is TGTGCCAGCAGCTTAGCGCTGGGGAATGAAGCTTTCTTT.